These 29 T cell receptor beta chains originate from one sample sequenced in a study of OX40 agonist ivuxolimab in advanced cancers. The table came from immunoSEQ multiplex PCR; TCRdb's copy has only in-frame clones and leaves some out. This sample yields about 82,000 clones, of which about 91% are seen a single time; 2% to 2.5% belongs to the top ten. Sequencing used CD4+ or CD8+ T cells sorted from blood, obtained in a trial of the OX40 agonist ivuxolimab. The receptors originated from an adult with an advanced solid tumor such as melanoma, head and neck, liver or kidney cancer.

The gene calls are TRBV2 and TRBJ2-2; tentatively, D is TRBD1 (5 bases). CDR1 is SNHLY, CDR2 FYNNEI, per germline. The CDR3 runs to 13 residues. The germline V and J ends were trimmed by 4 bases and 7 bases, with 10 bases remaining between them. CDR3 protein: CASSGRVVGELFF. In nucleotides, the CDR3 is TGTGCCAGCAGTGGCAGGGTAGTCGGGGAGCTGTTTTTT.

The chain joins TRBV7-2 to TRBJ2-5; maybe TRBD1 (6 bases). The CDR3 is 15 residues long. The germline V and J ends were trimmed by 4 bases and 5 bases, with 17 bases remaining between them. Germline CDR1 and CDR2: SGHTA and FQGNSA. The DNA for the CDR3 is TGTGCCAGCAGCTCTCTGGGGGCGGCTCGGGAGACCCAGTACTTC. Protein sequence: CASSSLGAARETQYF. The full variable domain, completed using reference TRBV7-2 and TRBJ2-5, is GAGVSQSPSNKVTEKGKDVELRCDPISGHTALYWYRQSLGQGLEFLIYFQGNSAPDKSGLPSDRFSAERTGGSVSTLTIQRTQQEDSAVYLCASSSLGAARETQYFGPGTRLLVL.

In DNA form, the CDR3 reads TGCGCCAGCAGCCCAGAAAACGACAGGGTGGGCACTGAAGCTTTCTTT. It is translated as CASSPENDRVGTEAFF. V is TRBV5-1 and J is TRBJ1-1; the match to TRBD1 covers 7 bases. After removal of 4 bases from V and 4 bases from J, the junction contained 13 bases not matched to a gene. Germline assignment: CDR1 SGHRS and CDR2 YFSETQ. This CDR3 has 16 amino acids.

This clone was seen only once. V gene TRBV6-6 combines with J gene TRBJ2-5; the D gene is possibly TRBD1 (6 bases). Near its end, the DNA agrees better with TRBJ2-7, so the J call may be wrong. This CDR3 contains 14 residues. The germline CDR1 and CDR2 sequences are MNHNY and SVGAGI (reference sequence). CDR3 sequence: CASRPWDTSYEQYF. The CDR3 DNA reads TGTGCCAGCAGACCTTGGGACACCTCCTACGAGCAGTACTTC.

J is TRBJ2-7 and V is TRBV6-5; no definite D call. V was pared by 10 bases and J by 2 bases, with 21 bases between. Per germline, CDR1 MNHEY and CDR2 SVGAGI. The CDR3 covers 15 residues. Written as DNA, the CDR3 is TGTGCCACTTCTCGGGCAGAAATATTAACCTACGAGCAGTACTTC. Translation gives CATSRAEILTYEQYF.

V gene TRBV5-1 combines with J gene TRBJ2-2; TRBD2 is a possible D gene (5 bases). V gave up 4 bases and J gave up 3 bases, with 7 bases separating them. CDR1 and CDR2 (germline): SGHRS, YFSETQ. CDR3 size: 13 residues. CDR3 sequence reads: CASSRTDTGELFF. CDR3 in DNA: TGCGCCAGCAGCCGGACTGACACCGGGGAGCTGTTTTTT.

The chain joins TRBV10-3 to TRBJ2-3, with TRBD1 matching over 7 bases. Trimming at V came to 11 bases and at J to 2 bases, leaving 7 bases not matched to a gene. CDR1 and CDR2 from the germline V gene are ENHRY and SYGVKD. The CDR3 runs 13 residues. For the CDR3, the DNA is TGTGCCGCCGTGGGACAGAACACAGATACGCAGTATTTT. It yields the protein CAAVGQNTDTQYF.

Written as DNA, the CDR3 is TGTGCCTACAGCAGTGGGGGACAGGGAGCCGGGGAGCTGTTTTTT. This codes for CAYSSGGQGAGELFF. The chain combines TRBV28 with TRBJ2-2; 9 nucleotides agree with TRBD1. V shed 11 bases and J 6 bases; nucleotides not matched to a gene: 13. This CDR3 region has 15 residues. Germline values: CDR1 MDHEN, CDR2 SYDVKM.

The chain couples TRBV28 to TRBJ1-5, with D hard to call. The CDR3 runs 12 residues. V was trimmed by 4 bases and J by 7 bases, leaving 8 bases between them. Per the germline V gene, CDR1 is MDHEN and CDR2 is SYDVKM. The CDR3 is CASSSGSQPQHF. The CDR3 bases are TGTGCCAGCAGTTCCGGGAGCCAGCCCCAGCATTTT.

The chain combines TRBV28 with TRBJ1-3, with unresolved D. Germline CDR1 is MDHEN and CDR2 is SYDVKM. The ends were cut back, 4 bases at V and 0 bases at J, with 7 bases in the middle. This CDR3 is 14 amino acids long. This CDR3 is CASSSGSSGNTIYF. Here the CDR3 DNA reads TGTGCCAGCAGTTCGGGGAGCTCTGGAAACACCATATATTTT.

The CDR3 region is CASSIGTGFSGANVLTF. Here the CDR3 DNA reads TGTGCCAGCAGCATAGGGACAGGGTTCTCTGGGGCCAACGTCCTGACTTTC. The chain recombines TRBV5-4 with TRBJ2-6, with 9 bases that match TRBD1. There are 17 residues in the CDR3. The germline gives CDR1 SGHNT, CDR2 YYREEE (reference sequence). The trim removed 4 bases at V and 0 bases at J, leaving 5 bases unmatched.

This chain connects TRBV5-6 to TRBJ1-2, with D unresolved. Per the germline V gene, CDR1 is SGHDT and CDR2 is YYEEEE. V shed 0 bases and J shed 8 bases, with 14 bases lying between them. This CDR3 contains 14 residues. DNA for the CDR3: TGTGCCAGCAGCTTGGTGGCCGCGGGTACGGGCTACACCTTC. Translation: CASSLVAAGTGYTF.

The chain uses TRBV5-1 and TRBJ1-2; no clear D. Trimming removed 0 bases at V and 4 bases at J, with 4 bases between. The germline CDR1 and CDR2 sequences are SGHRS and YFSETQ. The CDR3 sequence is 12 residues long. CDR3 sequence (DNA): TGCGCCAGCAGCTTGGTCGGCTATGGCTACACCTTC. Amino acid sequence: CASSLVGYGYTF.

This chain joins TRBV5-1 and TRBJ1-2; D perhaps matches TRBD1 (5 bases). This CDR3 spans 15 amino acids. Germline V gene lookup returns CDR1 SGHRS and CDR2 YFSETQ. The V gene lost 0 bases and the J gene lost 7 bases, with 16 bases spanning the gap. The CDR3 region is CASSLAGTGRSGYTF. CDR3 DNA sequence: TGCGCCAGCAGCTTGGCGGGGACGGGGAGGAGTGGCTACACCTTC.

V gene TRBV7-9 combines with J gene TRBJ2-6, with TRBD2 matching over 9 bases. After removal of 3 bases from V and 0 bases from J, the junction contained 3 bases not matched to a gene. This CDR3 contains 17 residues. Germline V lookup: CDR1 SEHNR, CDR2 FQNEAQ (reference sequence). The DNA of the CDR3 is TGTGCCAGCAGCTTGCTAGCGGGACTCTCTGGGGCCAACGTCCTGACTTTC. It yields the protein CASSLLAGLSGANVLTF.

The V and J genes are TRBV6-1 and TRBJ1-5, with D possibly matching TRBD1 (5 bases). Germline V gene data show CDR1 as MNHNS and CDR2 as SASEGT. The CDR3 runs to 15 residues. Trimming left V 2 bases short and J 7 bases short, with 15 bases between. The CDR3 sequence is CASSELGGDGQPQHF. The CDR3 DNA sequence: TGTGCCAGCAGTGAACTCGGGGGGGACGGGCAGCCCCAGCATTTT.

The J gene is TRBJ2-7, the V gene TRBV5-1; 9 nucleotides match TRBD1. The junction had 10 bases not matched to a gene; V was cut back by 1 base and J by 5 bases. From germline, CDR1 is SGHRS and CDR2 YFSETQ. The CDR3 length is 16 residues. The CDR3 sequence: CASSLWGTGGKNEQYF. Written as DNA, the CDR3 is TGCGCCAGCAGCTTGTGGGGCACAGGGGGCAAGAACGAGCAGTACTTC.

V is TRBV7-2 and J is TRBJ2-1; perhaps D is TRBD1 or TRBD2 (6 bases each). CDR1 is SGHTA, CDR2 FQGNSA, per germline. The ends were cut back, 4 bases at V and 4 bases at J, with 14 bases in the middle. The CDR3 totals 15 residues. CDR3 coding DNA: TGTGCCAGCAGCTCCGTGGGGGGCCGATACAATGAGCAGTTCTTC. It yields the protein CASSSVGGRYNEQFF.

The rearrangement joins TRBV2 to TRBJ2-3; D gene unclear. Per germline, CDR1 SNHLY and CDR2 FYNNEI. Trimming stripped 4 bases from V and 5 bases from J, with 4 bases between. The CDR3 runs 11 residues. The CDR3 DNA reads as TGTGCCAGCAGTGTTATAGATACGCAGTATTTT. Its translation: CASSVIDTQYF.

The gene calls are TRBV28 and TRBJ2-5, with D possibly matching TRBD1 (6 bases). V lost 7 bases, J lost 4 bases, and 19 bases lay in between. In germline, CDR1 is MDHEN, CDR2 SYDVKM. This CDR3 spans 15 amino acids. CDR3 loop: CASTRGRQGRETQYF. The CDR3 DNA reads as TGTGCCAGCACACGCGGAAGGCAGGGGAGAGAGACCCAGTACTTC.

V usage is TRBV19 and J usage is TRBJ2-3; possible D gene TRBD1, 6 bases. This CDR3 has 16 residues. V was trimmed by 5 bases and J by 0 bases, leaving 15 bases between them. Germline CDR1 is LNHDA and CDR2 is SQIVND (reference sequence). The DNA of the CDR3 is TGTGCCAGTAGTTCAAGGACAGAGCGGAGCACAGATACGCAGTATTTT. The encoded protein is CASSSRTERSTDTQYF.

The rearrangement joins TRBV28 to TRBJ1-3; tentative D call: TRBD1 (6 bases). The germline CDR1 and CDR2 sequences are MDHEN and SYDVKM. The CDR3 loop spans 15 amino acids. V lost 7 bases and J 2 bases, leaving 15 bases between the germline ends. The CDR3, as DNA: TGTGCCAGCACTTGGGGGGGCGTCACTGGAAACACCATATATTTT. The encoded protein is CASTWGGVTGNTIYF.

The chain has TRBV7-2 and TRBJ2-1; no firm D call. Germline assignment: CDR1 SGHTA and CDR2 FQGNSA. V shed 2 bases and J shed 0 bases, with 14 bases lying between them. The CDR3 is 17 amino acids. DNA for the CDR3: TGTGCCAGCAGCTTAAAAACCCTCAGGAGCTCCTACAATGAGCAGTTCTTC. Translation gives CASSLKTLRSSYNEQFF.

Regarding this clone: At one end, the junction sequence differs from germline, possibly due to a read error. The chain recombines TRBV7-7 with TRBJ2-5; no clear D. This CDR3 contains 13 residues. The germline V gene has CDR1 SSHAT and CDR2 FNYEAQ (reference sequence). The CDR3 loop reads CASSSSESETQYF. CDR3 DNA: TGTGCTAGCAGCTCTAGTGAATCGGAGACCCAGTACTTC.

This chain joins TRBV6-5 and TRBJ2-7; 11 positions agree with TRBD2. Germline assignment: CDR1 MNHEY and CDR2 SVGAGI. The V gene end was trimmed by 6 bases and the J gene end by 3 bases; junction bases not matched to a gene: 7. The CDR3 has 15 residues. CDR3 sequence: CASSRPGLAVYEQYF. The CDR3 DNA follows: TGTGCCAGCAGCCGTCCGGGACTAGCGGTCTACGAGCAGTACTTC.

The chain is built from TRBV19 and TRBJ2-5; TRBD2 agrees at 13 bases. Germline CDR1 is LNHDA and CDR2 is SQIVND (reference sequence). The length of the CDR3 is 16 residues. V lost 1 base and J lost 3; bases outside the gene matches: 2. CDR3 DNA sequence: TGTGCCAGTAGTATAGTCGGGACTAGCGGGAAAGAGACCCAGTACTTC. This translates into CASSIVGTSGKETQYF.

The chain employs TRBV28 and TRBJ2-7, with 9 bases that match TRBD1. The V gene's germline CDR1 is MDHEN and CDR2 SYDVKM. The CDR3 contains 13 residues. The V segment lost 4 bases and the J segment 4 bases; nucleotides outside the gene matches: 2. Here the CDR3 reads CASSSGQGYEQYF. The CDR3 DNA follows: TGTGCCAGCAGTTCGGGACAGGGATACGAGCAGTACTTC.

This rearrangement joins TRBV11-1 to TRBJ2-3, with D unclear. The CDR3 consists of 13 residues. The V end lost 5 bases, the J end lost 0 bases, and 6 bases lay between the germline ends. Looked up from germline, CDR1 is SGHAT and CDR2 is FQDESV (reference sequence). The CDR3 region is CASSPSSTDTQYF. The CDR3 coding sequence is TGTGCCAGCAGCCCTTCCAGCACAGATACGCAGTATTTT.

On this clone itself: The identical CDR3 is also encoded by other nucleotide sequences in the sample. The chain carries TRBV11-2 and TRBJ2-1; D is unresolved. The CDR3 sequence is 12 residues long. The V gene's germline CDR1 is SGHAT and CDR2 FQNNGV. The V and J ends lost 4 bases and 4 bases respectively, with 5 bases between them. The CDR3 DNA sequence: TGTGCCAGCAGCTCCCGTTACAATGAGCAGTTCTTC. Translated: CASSSRYNEQFF. The whole variable domain, remainder taken from reference TRBV11-2 and TRBJ2-1, is EAGVAQSPRYKIIEKRQSVAFWCNPISGHATLYWYQQILGQGPKLLIQFQNNGVVDDSQLPKDRFSAERLKGVDSTLKIQPAKLEDSAVYLCASSSRYNEQFFGPGTRLTVL.